These T cell receptor beta chains were read from a single sample in a study of blood T cell repertoires in COVID-19. Repertoires were generated with immunoSEQ multiplex PCR, while TCRdb's copy carries only in-frame clones and drops some. The sample carries roughly 250,000 clones, approximately 80% recorded once. What was sequenced was peripheral blood. The receptors stem from a woman aged 45-65 years with acute or convalescent COVID-19. The CDR3 runs from the conserved cysteine through the conserved F or W. The order of the fields is J gene, D gene, V gene, clone size, CDR3 DNA, CDR3 protein. The D gene is left open where the match is weak. The size field is filled for only some rows; it gives once, few, many or a size class.

TRBJ2-1	-	TRBV27	-	TGTGCCAGCAGGCCCGACAGCTACAATGAGCAGTTCTTC	CASRPDSYNEQFF
TRBJ2-7	-	TRBV11-3	few	TGTGCCAGCAGCAGCCGGGAGTCCTACGAGCAGTACTTC	CASSSRESYEQYF
TRBJ2-7	-	TRBV5-4	-	TGTGCCAGCAGCGCCCGGACAGCCTCCTACGAGCAGTACTTC	CASSARTASYEQYF
TRBJ2-2	TRBD2	TRBV9	-	TGTGCCAGCAGCGTAGCTCAATTCGGGAGGGCCGGGGAGCTGTTTTTT	CASSVAQFGRAGELFF
TRBJ2-1	-	TRBV29-1	-	TGCAGCGTTGATGGGGCGGTTTCCTACAATGAGCAGTTCTTC	CSVDGAVSYNEQFF
TRBJ1-6	TRBD1	TRBV18	-	TGTGCCAGCTCCGACTCAGGGGGCTATAATTCACCCCTCCACTTT	CASSDSGGYNSPLHF
TRBJ2-5	-	TRBV5-1	-	TGCGCCAGCAGCTCCGCGGGGGCAAAACAAGAGACCCAGTACTTC	CASSSAGAKQETQYF
TRBJ2-3	TRBD1	TRBV28	few	TGTGCCAGCACCAATCTCGGACAGGGGGCAGGGGATACGCAGTATTTT	CASTNLGQGAGDTQYF
TRBJ2-3	TRBD2	TRBV7-2	-	TGTGCCAGCAGCTCCAGCGGGAGGGCCTCAGATACGCAGTATTTT	CASSSSGRASDTQYF
TRBJ2-1	TRBD2	TRBV7-2	-	TGTGCCAGCAGCTTTACTAGCGGCACCTACAATGAGCAGTTCTTC	CASSFTSGTYNEQFF
TRBJ1-5	TRBD1	TRBV27	-	TGTGCCAGCAGTTTAGGCTATGGGACAGGGGCTATTAATCAGCCCCAGCATTTT	CASSLGYGTGAINQPQHF
TRBJ1-2	-	TRBV10-3	-	TGTGCCATCAGTGAGTCCATAGCCGTTAACTATGGCTACACCTTC	CAISESIAVNYGYTF
TRBJ2-1	-	TRBV7-8	-	TGTGCCAGCAGCTCACGGGTCCGGGACATATACAATGAGCAGTTCTTC	CASSSRVRDIYNEQFF
TRBJ2-6	TRBD2	TRBV4-3	-	TGCGCCAGCAGCCAAGATCTCGGACTAGCGGGAGTGATCTCTGGGGCCAACGTCCTGACTTTC	CASSQDLGLAGVISGANVLTF
TRBJ2-2	TRBD1	TRBV5-1	-	TGCGCCAGCACCAGGGACAGGGGTTCCGGGGAGCTGTTTTTT	CASTRDRGSGELFF
TRBJ2-3	TRBD2	TRBV13	few	TGTGCCAGCAGCTTGGATAGCGGGGGAACAGATACGCAGTATTTT	CASSLDSGGTDTQYF
TRBJ1-4	TRBD1	TRBV9	once	TGTGCCAGCAGCATAGACCAGGGGGCGGGCGAAAAACTGTTTTTT	CASSIDQGAGEKLFF
TRBJ2-3	TRBD2	TRBV18	-	TGTGCCAGCTCTCCAGCGGGGGGGCTCACAGATACGCAGTATTTT	CASSPAGGLTDTQYF
TRBJ1-3	-	TRBV7-2	-	TGTGCCAGCAGCGATACTACAGGCCCTGGAAACACCATATATTTT	CASSDTTGPGNTIYF
TRBJ2-7	TRBD1	TRBV7-2	-	TGTGCCAGCAGCTTAGTGGTAGGGGACAGGGTATTTTCCTACGAGCAGTACTTC	CASSLVVGDRVFSYEQYF
TRBJ1-5	-	TRBV28	-	TGTGCCAGCAGACCCCCGGGGGGAGGGAATCAGCCCCAGCATTTT	CASRPPGGGNQPQHF
TRBJ2-3	TRBD2	TRBV11-2	-	TGTGCCAGCAGCTTAGGGTGGACTAGCGGACCCCCAAGATTT	CASSLGWTSGPPRF
TRBJ1-6	-	TRBV30	-	TGTGCCTGGAGCCAGTATAATTCACCCCTCCACTTT	CAWSQYNSPLHF
TRBJ2-2	-	TRBV6-6	once	TGTGCCAGCAGTTACAGGGGCGACGGTACCGGGGAGCTGTTTTTT	CASSYRGDGTGELFF
TRBJ2-1	-	TRBV9	-	TGTGCCAGCAGTCCGGTAGAGAGGGCGCCGTTCTTC	CASSPVERAPFF
TRBJ2-6	TRBD1	TRBV10-3	-	TGTGCCATCAGTCGACAGGGGGCAACTGGGGCCAACGTCCTGACTTTC	CAISRQGATGANVLTF
TRBJ2-2	-	TRBV19	many	TGTGCCAGTAGTATAGATCAGCAGGCGAACACCGGGGAGCTGTTTTTT	CASSIDQQANTGELFF
TRBJ2-1	TRBD1	TRBV10-3	-	TGTGCCATTGGGACAGGGGAAGACAATGAGCAGTTCTTC	CAIGTGEDNEQFF
TRBJ2-1	-	TRBV7-9	-	TGTGCCAGCAGCTTAGTAGCTAGCTACAATGAGCAGTTCTTC	CASSLVASYNEQFF
TRBJ2-7	TRBD2	TRBV10-3	-	TGTGCCATCAGTGGCGCGGGAGGGTACGAGCAGTACTTC	CAISGAGGYEQYF
TRBJ2-5	TRBD1	TRBV28	-	TGTGCCAGCAGTTCCGGGACAGGGCCCAGGTGGGAGACCCAGTACTTC	CASSSGTGPRWETQYF
TRBJ2-3	TRBD1	TRBV24-1	-	TGTGCCACCAGTGATGCCCGGGACAGCTCCTCAGATACGCAGTATTTT	CATSDARDSSSDTQYF
TRBJ2-2	TRBD2	TRBV6-6	few	TGTGCCAGCAGCCCTAGCGGGGGAATCGGGGAGCTGTTTTTT	CASSPSGGIGELFF
TRBJ2-5	TRBD1	TRBV5-1	-	TGCGCCAGCGGTAGGACAGGGGTAGAGACCCAGTACTTC	CASGRTGVETQYF
TRBJ1-1	TRBD1	TRBV5-4	-	TGTGCCAGCAGCCCGGGACAGGGGAACACTGAAGCTTTCTTT	CASSPGQGNTEAFF
TRBJ1-4	-	TRBV4-2	-	TGTGCCAGCAGCCCCCGGGAGGGGGTCGAAAAACTGTTTTTT	CASSPREGVEKLFF
TRBJ1-3	TRBD1	TRBV15	-	TGTGCCACCAGCAGGGACAGGACCAACTCTGGAAACACCATATATTTT	CATSRDRTNSGNTIYF
TRBJ2-7	TRBD2	TRBV5-1	-	TGCGCCAGCACCGTAGCGGGGGGGTCCTACGAGCAGTACTTC	CASTVAGGSYEQYF
TRBJ1-1	TRBD1	TRBV12-3/TRBV12-4	-	TGTGCCAGTTTGACAGGGGGGAACACTGAAGCTTTCTTT	CASLTGGNTEAFF
TRBJ2-7	TRBD1	TRBV6-5	-	TGTGCCAGCAGTACACAGGGGGCGGCTTACGAGCAGTACTTC	CASSTQGAAYEQYF